This TCR beta chain was identified in a study of follicular helper T cells after annual influenza vaccination. About this clone itself: The antigen is undetermined.

The V and J ends lost 6 bases and 1 base, in that order; junction bases with no gene match: 1. The V gene's germline CDR1 is SGHDT and CDR2 YYEEEE. The CDR3 contains 13 residues. Only in-frame clones appear in the TCRdb table, and some are missing; sequencing was by immunoSEQ multiplex PCR. The table has about 10,000 clones, 83% seen once. Study-wide findings and caveats: Day 7 ICOS+CD38+ clones later appeared mostly in ICOS-CD38- cTfh.

Time point defined: 2014-2015 season, 7 days after vaccination. Each time point used about 35 to 110 mL of blood. V usage is TRBV5-6 and J usage is TRBJ1-1, with 9 bases fitting TRBD1. The origin of this receptor is an adult who received the influenza vaccine. Sequencing was performed on CXCR5- memory CD4+ T cells sorted from blood, taken 7 days after influenza vaccination. The CDR3, as DNA: TGTGCCAGCACGGGACAGGGGAACACTGAAGCTTTCTTT. It translates to CASTGQGNTEAFF.